Below are 8 T cell receptor beta chains sequenced from a single sample in a study of cytomegalovirus exposure and HLA in healthy donors. Sequencing was performed with immunoSEQ multiplex PCR; in TCRdb, only in-frame clones are kept and a portion is missing. The data hold some 170,000 clones, with about 83% observed a single time. Material: PBMCs. The receptor set was obtained from a woman younger than 45 in good health and CMV-seronegative.

The rearrangement joins TRBV6-6 to TRBJ1-3, with D perhaps TRBD1 (6 bases). The CDR3 contains 13 residues. Trimming pared 2 bases from V and 9 bases from J, leaving 11 bases between. Germline V gives CDR1 MNHNY, CDR2 SVGAGI (reference sequence). The CDR3 nucleotides read TGTGCCAGCAGTTACCTGAAAGGGGGCACCATATATTTT. Amino acids: CASSYLKGGTIYF.

The J gene is TRBJ1-4, the V gene TRBV4-1, with D perhaps matching TRBD1 (5 bases). CDR3 length equals 14 residues. CDR1 MGHRA and CDR2 YSYEKL come from the germline V gene. Trimming cost V 0 bases and J 6 bases, with 8 bases left between them. CDR3 in DNA: TGCGCCAGCAGCCAAGATCGCAGGGATGAAAAACTGTTTTTT. Residues: CASSQDRRDEKLFF.

The rearrangement uses TRBV5-1 and TRBJ2-7; TRBD1 agrees at 8 bases. CDR1 and CDR2 (germline): SGHRS, YFSETQ. Trimming at V came to 4 bases and at J to 3 bases, leaving 6 bases not matched to a gene. This CDR3 has 14 residues. CDR3 region: CASSTTGTGYEQYF. The CDR3 nucleotides are TGCGCCAGCAGCACCACCGGGACAGGCTACGAGCAGTACTTC.

The V call is TRBV11-2, the J call TRBJ2-3; D unresolved. The CDR3 extends over 16 amino acids. Trimming took 5 bases from V and 0 from J, leaving 15 bases between them. From germline, CDR1 is SGHAT and CDR2 FQNNGV. Here the CDR3 reads CASSHDPRWSTDTQYF. The CDR3 DNA sequence: TGTGCCAGCAGCCACGACCCGAGGTGGAGCACAGATACGCAGTATTTT.

The chain uses TRBV27 and TRBJ1-5; possible D gene TRBD1, 5 bases. The CDR3 contains 14 residues. Trimming pared 2 bases from V and 3 bases from J, leaving 8 bases between. Germline CDR1 and CDR2: MNHEY and SMNVEV (reference sequence). CDR3 residues: CASSLAGPNQPQHF. The CDR3 coding sequence is TGTGCCAGCAGTTTAGCAGGGCCCAATCAGCCCCAGCATTTT.

The V and J genes are TRBV4-1 and TRBJ2-7; D unresolved. There are 14 residues in the CDR3. The germline V gene encodes CDR1 MGHRA and CDR2 YSYEKL. Trimming left V 1 base short and J 7 bases short, with 14 bases between. The CDR3 DNA is TGCGCCAGCAGCCAAGTTTTAATGACGGAGGAGCAGTACTTC. Protein product: CASSQVLMTEEQYF.

The chain couples TRBV6-1 to TRBJ1-4; TRBD1 matches at 8 bases. Germline lookup yields CDR1 MNHNS and CDR2 SASEGT. Trimming removed 2 bases from V and 8 bases from J; junction bases left unmatched: 7. The CDR3 contains 15 residues. CDR3 DNA: TGTGCCAGCAGTGAAAACACAGGGGGAGGGGAAAAACTGTTTTTT. It codes for CASSENTGGGEKLFF.

The V gene is TRBV5-1, the J gene TRBJ2-2; maybe TRBD1 (7 bases). Looked up from germline, CDR1 is SGHRS and CDR2 is YFSETQ. This CDR3 has 15 amino acids. Trimming left V 3 bases short and J 7 bases short, with 16 bases between. The CDR3 nucleotides read TGCGCCAGCAGCTGGACAGGAGGGGTTGGCGGGGAGCTGTTTTTT. Translated: CASSWTGGVGGELFF.